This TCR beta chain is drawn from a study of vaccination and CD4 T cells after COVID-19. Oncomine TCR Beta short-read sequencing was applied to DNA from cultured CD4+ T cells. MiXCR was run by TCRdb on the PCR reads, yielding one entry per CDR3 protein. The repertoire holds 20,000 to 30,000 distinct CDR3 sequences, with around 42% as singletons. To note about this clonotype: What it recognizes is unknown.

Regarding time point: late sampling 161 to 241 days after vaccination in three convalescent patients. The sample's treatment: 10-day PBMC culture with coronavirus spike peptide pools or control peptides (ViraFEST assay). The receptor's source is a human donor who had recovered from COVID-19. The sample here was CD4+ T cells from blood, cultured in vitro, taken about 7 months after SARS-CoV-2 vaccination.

The CDR3 nucleotides are TGTGCCACCAGCAGAGGAGACGGATCCTCTGGAAACACCATATATTTT. Its protein product is CATSRGDGSSGNTIYF. J is TRBJ1-3 and V is TRBV15; D unclear. Deletions cut 1 base from V and 0 bases from J, with 10 bases between. CDR1 and CDR2 (germline): LNHNV, YYDKDF (reference sequence). CDR3 length: 16 amino acids.